This passage covers 4 T cell receptor beta chains from one sample sequenced in a study of blood T cell repertoires in COVID-19. Using immunoSEQ multiplex PCR, the repertoire was profiled, and TCRdb retains in-frame clones only, with some absent. The table has some 170,000 clones, about 75% seen once. The sample consisted of peripheral blood. The receptors shown here come from a woman aged 70 to 79 with acute or convalescent COVID-19.

This chain links TRBV2 with TRBJ1-5, with TRBD1 matching over 8 bases. The junction had 8 bases not matched to a gene; V was cut back by 1 base and J by 6 bases. CDR1 is SNHLY, CDR2 FYNNEI, per germline. The CDR3 covers 16 residues. CDR3 sequence reads: CASSEGTGSSGQPQHF. DNA for the CDR3: TGTGCCAGCAGTGAAGGGACAGGGTCGTCTGGTCAGCCCCAGCATTTT.

The chain has TRBV7-3 and TRBJ1-2, with D tentatively TRBD1 (6 bases). Trimming took 5 bases from V and 4 from J, leaving 20 bases between them. CDR1 and CDR2 (germline): SGHTA, FQGTGA. The CDR3 is made up of 16 amino acids. The DNA of the CDR3 is TGTGCCAGCAGCCCCCGGGGAGCAGGGGACCGCTATGGCTACACCTTC. Its protein is CASSPRGAGDRYGYTF.

The chain is built from TRBV19 and TRBJ2-7; D is uncertain. V was pared by 3 bases and J by 3 bases, with 12 bases between. Germline values: CDR1 LNHDA, CDR2 SQIVND (reference sequence). This CDR3 is built from 14 residues. The DNA for the CDR3 is TGTGCCAGTAGTATCTCGTCCGCCGGCTACGAGCAGTACTTC. Translation: CASSISSAGYEQYF.

The rearrangement links TRBV6-5 to TRBJ2-7, with 8 bases matching TRBD1. The CDR3 length is 14 residues. CDR1 is MNHEY, CDR2 SVGAGI, per germline. J lost 1 base, V lost 6 bases, and 5 bases had no gene match. The CDR3 loop is CASSRGQGSYEQYF. CDR3 sequence (DNA): TGTGCCAGCAGCCGCGGACAGGGATCCTACGAGCAGTACTTC.